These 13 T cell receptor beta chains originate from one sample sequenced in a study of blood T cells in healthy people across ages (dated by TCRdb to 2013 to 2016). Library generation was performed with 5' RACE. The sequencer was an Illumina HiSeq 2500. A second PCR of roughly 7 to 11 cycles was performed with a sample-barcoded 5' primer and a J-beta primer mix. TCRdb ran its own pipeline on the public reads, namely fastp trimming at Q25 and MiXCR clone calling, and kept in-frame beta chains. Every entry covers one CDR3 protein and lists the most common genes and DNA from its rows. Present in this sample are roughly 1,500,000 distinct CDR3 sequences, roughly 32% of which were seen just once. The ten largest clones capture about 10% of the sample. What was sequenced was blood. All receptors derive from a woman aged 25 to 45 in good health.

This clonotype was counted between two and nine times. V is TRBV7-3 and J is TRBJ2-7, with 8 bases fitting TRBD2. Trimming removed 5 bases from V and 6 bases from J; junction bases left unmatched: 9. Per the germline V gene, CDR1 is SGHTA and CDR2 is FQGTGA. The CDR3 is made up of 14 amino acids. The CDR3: CASSPTDSGVEQYF. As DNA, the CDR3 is TGTGCCAGCAGCCCGACGGATAGCGGGGTCGAGCAGTACTTC.

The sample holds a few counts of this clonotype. CDR3: CASSQDVRYYNEQFF. The CDR3 DNA follows: TGTGCCAGCAGCCAAGATGTTCGGTATTACAATGAGCAGTTCTTC. The chain has TRBV3-1 and TRBJ2-1; D remains ambiguous. V was shortened by 0 bases and J by 4 bases, with 10 bases between the two germline ends. This CDR3 is 15 amino acids long. CDR1 and CDR2 (germline): LGHDT, YNNKEL (reference sequence).

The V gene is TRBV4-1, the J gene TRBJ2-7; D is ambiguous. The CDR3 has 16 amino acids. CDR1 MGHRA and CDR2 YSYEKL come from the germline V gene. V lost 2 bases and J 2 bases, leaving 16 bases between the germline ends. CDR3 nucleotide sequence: TGCGCCAGCAGCCAATCTATAGGCCGTTTCACCTACGAGCAGTACTTC. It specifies CASSQSIGRFTYEQYF.

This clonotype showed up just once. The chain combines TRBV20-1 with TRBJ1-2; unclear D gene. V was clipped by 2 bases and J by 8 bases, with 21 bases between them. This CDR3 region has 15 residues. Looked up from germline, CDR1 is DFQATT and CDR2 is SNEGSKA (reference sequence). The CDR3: CSARSLGADRRGYTF. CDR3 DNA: TGCAGTGCTAGATCTTTGGGCGCCGATCGGCGCGGCTACACCTTC.

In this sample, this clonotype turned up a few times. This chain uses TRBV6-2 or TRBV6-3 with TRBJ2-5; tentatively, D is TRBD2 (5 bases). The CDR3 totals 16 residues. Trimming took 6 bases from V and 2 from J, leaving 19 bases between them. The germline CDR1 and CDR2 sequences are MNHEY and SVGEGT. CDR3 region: CASSSGVGSTQETQYF. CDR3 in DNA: TGTGCCAGCAGCTCGGGCGTTGGGAGTACACAAGAGACCCAGTACTTC.

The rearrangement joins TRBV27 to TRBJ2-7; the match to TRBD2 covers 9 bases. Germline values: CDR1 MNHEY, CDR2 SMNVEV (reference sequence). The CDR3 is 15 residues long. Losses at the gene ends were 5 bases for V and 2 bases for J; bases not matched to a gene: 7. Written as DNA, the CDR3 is TGTGCCAGCAGTATTAGCGGGAGCCCAACCTACGAGCAGTACTTC. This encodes CASSISGSPTYEQYF.

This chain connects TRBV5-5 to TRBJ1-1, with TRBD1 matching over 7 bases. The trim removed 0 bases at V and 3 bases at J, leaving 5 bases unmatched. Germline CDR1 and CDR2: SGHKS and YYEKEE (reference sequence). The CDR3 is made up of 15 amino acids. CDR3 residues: CASSLVAGGYTEAFF. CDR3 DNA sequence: TGTGCCAGCAGCTTGGTAGCAGGGGGTTACACTGAAGCTTTCTTT.

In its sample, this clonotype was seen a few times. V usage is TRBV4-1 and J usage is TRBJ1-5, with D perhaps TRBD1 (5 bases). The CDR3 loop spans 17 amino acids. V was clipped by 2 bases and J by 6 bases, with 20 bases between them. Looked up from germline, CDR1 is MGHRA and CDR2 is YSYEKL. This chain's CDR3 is CASSQTWAERGIQPQHF. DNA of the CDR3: TGCGCCAGCAGCCAAACATGGGCCGAGCGGGGGATTCAGCCCCAGCATTTT.

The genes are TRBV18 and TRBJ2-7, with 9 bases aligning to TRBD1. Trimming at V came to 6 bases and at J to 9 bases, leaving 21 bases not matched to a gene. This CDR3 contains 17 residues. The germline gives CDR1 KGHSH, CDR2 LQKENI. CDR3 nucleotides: TGTGCCAGCTCGCCAAAACCTACGGGACAGGGTCTCGGCGGGCAGTACTTC. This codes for CASSPKPTGQGLGGQYF.

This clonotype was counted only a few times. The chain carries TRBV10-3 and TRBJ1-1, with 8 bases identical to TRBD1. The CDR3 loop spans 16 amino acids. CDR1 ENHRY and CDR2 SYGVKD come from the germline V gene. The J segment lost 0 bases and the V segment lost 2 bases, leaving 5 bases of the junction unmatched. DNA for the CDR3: TGTGCCATCAGTGAGCGAGGGACAGGACTGAACACTGAAGCTTTCTTT. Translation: CAISERGTGLNTEAFF.

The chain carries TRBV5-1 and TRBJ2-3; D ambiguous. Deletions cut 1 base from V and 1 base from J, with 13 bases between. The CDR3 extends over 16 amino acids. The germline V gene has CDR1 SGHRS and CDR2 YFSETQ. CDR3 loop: CASSLRPASGTDTQYF. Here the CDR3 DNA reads TGCGCCAGCAGCTTGAGACCAGCGAGTGGCACAGATACGCAGTATTTT.

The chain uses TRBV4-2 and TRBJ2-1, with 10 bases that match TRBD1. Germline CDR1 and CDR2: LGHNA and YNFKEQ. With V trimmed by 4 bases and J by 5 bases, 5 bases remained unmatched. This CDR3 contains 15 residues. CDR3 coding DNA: TGTGCCAGCAGCCCCCGGGACAGGGGAAACAATGAGCAGTTCTTC. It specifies CASSPRDRGNNEQFF.

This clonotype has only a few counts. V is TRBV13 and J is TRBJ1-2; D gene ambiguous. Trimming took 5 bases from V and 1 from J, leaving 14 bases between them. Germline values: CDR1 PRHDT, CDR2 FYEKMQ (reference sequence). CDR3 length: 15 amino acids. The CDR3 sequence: CASSAEENFNYGYTF. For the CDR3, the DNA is TGTGCCAGCAGCGCAGAGGAAAACTTTAACTATGGCTACACCTTC.